This TCR beta chain appears in the sequencing data of a study of identical twins. A universal primer site came from template switching; cDNA carried unique molecular identifiers. TCRdb analysed the 5' RACE reads with MiXCR anew, one entry per CDR3 protein. Of about 450,000 distinct CDR3 sequences detected, roughly 18% appear once; the ten largest clones hold more than 10%. This clonotype was seen only a few times. Trimming pared 0 bases from V and 1 base from J, leaving 10 bases between. This CDR3 spans 16 amino acids. Material: naive T cells sorted from blood. The sequence came from a man over 45 in good health. The gene calls are TRBV23-1 and TRBJ1-5; D possibly corresponds to TRBD1 (5 bases). TRBV23-1 is designated an ORF whose function remains uncertain. The CDR3 spells CASSQSAGRSNQPQHF. In DNA form, the CDR3 reads TGCGCCAGCAGTCAATCAGCAGGGCGAAGCAATCAGCCCCAGCATTTT.